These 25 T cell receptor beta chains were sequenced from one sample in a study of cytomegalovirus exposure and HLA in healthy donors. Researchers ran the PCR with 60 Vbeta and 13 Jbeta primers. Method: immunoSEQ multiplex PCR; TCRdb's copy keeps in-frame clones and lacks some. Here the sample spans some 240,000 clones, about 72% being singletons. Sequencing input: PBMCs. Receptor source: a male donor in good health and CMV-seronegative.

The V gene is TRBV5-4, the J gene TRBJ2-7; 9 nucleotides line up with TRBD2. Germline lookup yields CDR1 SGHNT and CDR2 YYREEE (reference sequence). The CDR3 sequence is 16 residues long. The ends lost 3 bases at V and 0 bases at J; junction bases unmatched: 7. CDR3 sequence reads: CASSSGLAYDSYEQYF. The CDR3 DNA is TGTGCCAGCAGCTCGGGACTAGCCTACGACTCCTACGAGCAGTACTTC.

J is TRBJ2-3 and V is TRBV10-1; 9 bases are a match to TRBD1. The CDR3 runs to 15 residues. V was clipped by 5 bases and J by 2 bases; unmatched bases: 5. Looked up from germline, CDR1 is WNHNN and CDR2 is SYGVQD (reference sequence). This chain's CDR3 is CASSTGTGLTDTQYF. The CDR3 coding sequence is TGCGCCAGCAGTACCGGGACAGGGCTCACAGATACGCAGTATTTT.

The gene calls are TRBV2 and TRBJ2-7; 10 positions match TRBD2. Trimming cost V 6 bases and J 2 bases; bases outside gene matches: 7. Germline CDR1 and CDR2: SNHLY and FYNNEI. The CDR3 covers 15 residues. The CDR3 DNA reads TGTGCCAGCAGGGATACTAGCGGGACGACCTACGAGCAGTACTTC. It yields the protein CASRDTSGTTYEQYF.

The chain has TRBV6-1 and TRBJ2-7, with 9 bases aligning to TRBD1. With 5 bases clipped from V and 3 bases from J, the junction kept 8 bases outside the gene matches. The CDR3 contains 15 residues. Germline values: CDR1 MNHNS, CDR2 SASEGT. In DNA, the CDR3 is TGTGCCAGCAGTCGACTGGGACAGGGAATCTACGAGCAGTACTTC. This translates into CASSRLGQGIYEQYF.

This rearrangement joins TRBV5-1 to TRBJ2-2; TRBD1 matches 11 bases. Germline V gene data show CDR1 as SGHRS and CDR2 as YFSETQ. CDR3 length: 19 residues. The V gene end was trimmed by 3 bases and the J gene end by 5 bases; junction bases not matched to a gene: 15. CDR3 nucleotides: TGCGCCAGCAGCTCTACCATCTTTTCAGGGACAGGGGGTACCGGGGAGCTGTTTTTT. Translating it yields CASSSTIFSGTGGTGELFF.

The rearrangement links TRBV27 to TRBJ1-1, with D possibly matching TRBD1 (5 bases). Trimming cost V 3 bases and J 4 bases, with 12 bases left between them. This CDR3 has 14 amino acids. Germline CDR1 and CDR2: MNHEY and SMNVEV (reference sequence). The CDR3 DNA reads TGTGCCAGCAGTTTTTCAGGGTTTGGCACTGAAGCTTTCTTT. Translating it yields CASSFSGFGTEAFF.

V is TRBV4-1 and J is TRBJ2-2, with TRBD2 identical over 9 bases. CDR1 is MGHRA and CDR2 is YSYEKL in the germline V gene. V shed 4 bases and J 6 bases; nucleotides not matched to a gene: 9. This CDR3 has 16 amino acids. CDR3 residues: CASSLGTSFTPGELFF. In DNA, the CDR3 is TGCGCCAGCAGCCTTGGGACTAGCTTTACGCCCGGGGAGCTGTTTTTT.

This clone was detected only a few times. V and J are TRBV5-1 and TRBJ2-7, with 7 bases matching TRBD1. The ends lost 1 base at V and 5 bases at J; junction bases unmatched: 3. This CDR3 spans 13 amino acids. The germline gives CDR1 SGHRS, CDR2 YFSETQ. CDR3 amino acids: CASSLTGVNEQYF. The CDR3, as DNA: TGCGCCAGCAGCTTGACAGGGGTAAACGAGCAGTACTTC.

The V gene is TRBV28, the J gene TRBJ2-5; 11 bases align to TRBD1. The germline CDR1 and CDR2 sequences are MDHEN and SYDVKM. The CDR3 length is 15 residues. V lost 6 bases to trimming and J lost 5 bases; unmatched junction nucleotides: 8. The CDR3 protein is CASSNGQGAEETQYF. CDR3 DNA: TGTGCCAGCAGCAACGGACAGGGGGCGGAGGAGACCCAGTACTTC.

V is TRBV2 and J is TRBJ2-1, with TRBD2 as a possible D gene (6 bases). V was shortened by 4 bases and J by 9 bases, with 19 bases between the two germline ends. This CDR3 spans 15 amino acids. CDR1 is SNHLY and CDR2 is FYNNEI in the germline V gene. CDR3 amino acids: CASSAKLILAAEQFF. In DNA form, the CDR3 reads TGTGCCAGCAGTGCTAAACTCATACTAGCAGCTGAGCAGTTCTTC.

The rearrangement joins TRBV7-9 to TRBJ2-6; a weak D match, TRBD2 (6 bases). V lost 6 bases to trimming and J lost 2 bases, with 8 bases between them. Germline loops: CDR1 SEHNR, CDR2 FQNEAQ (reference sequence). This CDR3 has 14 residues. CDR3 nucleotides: TGTGCCAGCAGGCCGGGGGCTGGGGCCAACGTCCTGACTTTC. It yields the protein CASRPGAGANVLTF.

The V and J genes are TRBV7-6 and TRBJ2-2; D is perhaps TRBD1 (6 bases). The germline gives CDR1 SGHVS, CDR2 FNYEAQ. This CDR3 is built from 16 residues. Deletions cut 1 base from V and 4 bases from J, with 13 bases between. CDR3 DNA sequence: TGTGCCAGCAGCTTAGAACCTGGACAGAGCACCGGGGAGCTGTTTTTT. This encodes CASSLEPGQSTGELFF. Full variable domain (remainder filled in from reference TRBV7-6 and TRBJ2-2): GAGVSQSPRYKVTKRGQDVALRCDPISGHVSLYWYRQALGQGPEFLTYFNYEAQQDKSGLPNDRFSAERPEGSISTLTIQRTEQRDSAMYRCASSLEPGQSTGELFFGEGSRLTVL.

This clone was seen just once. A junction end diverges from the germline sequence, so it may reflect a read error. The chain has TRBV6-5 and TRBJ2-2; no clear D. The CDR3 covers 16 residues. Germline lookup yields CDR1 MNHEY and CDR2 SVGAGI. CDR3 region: CASSYYMGSNTGELFF. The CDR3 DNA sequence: TGTGCCAGCAGCTACTACATGGGCTCGAACACCGGGGAGCTGTTTTTT.

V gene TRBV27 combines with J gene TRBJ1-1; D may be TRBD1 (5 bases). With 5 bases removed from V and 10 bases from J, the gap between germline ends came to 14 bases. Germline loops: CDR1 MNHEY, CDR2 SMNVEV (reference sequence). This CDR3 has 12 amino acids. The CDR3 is CASSQGGSGAFF. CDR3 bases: TGTGCCAGCAGTCAGGGTGGGTCAGGAGCTTTCTTT.

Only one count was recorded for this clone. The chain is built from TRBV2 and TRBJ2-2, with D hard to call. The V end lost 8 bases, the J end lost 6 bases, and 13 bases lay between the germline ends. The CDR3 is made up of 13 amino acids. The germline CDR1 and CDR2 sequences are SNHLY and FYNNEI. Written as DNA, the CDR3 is TGTGCCAGCGCGGCATATGGGTCCGGGGAGCTGTTTTTT. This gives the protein CASAAYGSGELFF.

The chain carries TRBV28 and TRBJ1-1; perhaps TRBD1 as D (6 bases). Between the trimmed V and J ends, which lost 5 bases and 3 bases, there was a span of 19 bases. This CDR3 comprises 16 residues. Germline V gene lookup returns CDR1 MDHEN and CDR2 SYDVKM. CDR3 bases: TGTGCCAGCAGTCTTACGTTAGGGCAGGGGTACACTGAAGCTTTCTTT. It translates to CASSLTLGQGYTEAFF.

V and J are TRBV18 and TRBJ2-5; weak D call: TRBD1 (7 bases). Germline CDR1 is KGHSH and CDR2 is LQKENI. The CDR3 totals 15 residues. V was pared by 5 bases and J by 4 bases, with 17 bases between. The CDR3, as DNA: TGTGCCAGCTCATCGGGATCAGGGGGGCGAGAGACCCAGTACTTC. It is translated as CASSSGSGGRETQYF.

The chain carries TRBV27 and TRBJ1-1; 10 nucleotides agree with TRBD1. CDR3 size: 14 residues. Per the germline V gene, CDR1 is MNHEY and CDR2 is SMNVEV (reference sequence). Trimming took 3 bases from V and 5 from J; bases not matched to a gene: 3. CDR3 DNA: TGTGCCAGCAGTTTGGGACAGGGGCAGACTGAAGCTTTCTTT. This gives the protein CASSLGQGQTEAFF.

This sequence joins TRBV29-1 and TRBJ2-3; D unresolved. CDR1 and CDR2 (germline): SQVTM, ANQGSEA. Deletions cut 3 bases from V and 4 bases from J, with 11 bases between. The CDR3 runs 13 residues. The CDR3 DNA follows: TGCAGCGTTGACCGAGGTATCGCAGATACGCAGTATTTT. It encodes CSVDRGIADTQYF.

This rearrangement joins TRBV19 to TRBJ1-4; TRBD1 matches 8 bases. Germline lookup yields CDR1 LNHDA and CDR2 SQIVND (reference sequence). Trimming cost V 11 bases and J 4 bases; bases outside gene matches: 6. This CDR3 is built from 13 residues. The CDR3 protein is CAGPDRVNEKLFF. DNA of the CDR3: TGTGCCGGCCCGGACAGGGTTAATGAAAAACTGTTTTTT.

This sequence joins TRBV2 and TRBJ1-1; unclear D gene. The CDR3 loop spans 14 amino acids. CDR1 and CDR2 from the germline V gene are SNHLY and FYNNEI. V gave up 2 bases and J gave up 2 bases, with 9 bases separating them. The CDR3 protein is CASSERGRNTEAFF. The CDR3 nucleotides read TGTGCCAGCAGTGAACGGGGAAGAAACACTGAAGCTTTCTTT.

DNA of the CDR3: TGTGCCAGCACCCAAGGATTGGGGGCCACTGAAGCTTTCTTT. The encoded protein is CASTQGLGATEAFF. The genes are TRBV6-5 and TRBJ1-1; tentative D call: TRBD1 (6 bases). The CDR3 contains 14 residues. V lost 7 bases to trimming and J lost 4 bases, with 16 bases between them. Germline V gives CDR1 MNHEY, CDR2 SVGAGI.

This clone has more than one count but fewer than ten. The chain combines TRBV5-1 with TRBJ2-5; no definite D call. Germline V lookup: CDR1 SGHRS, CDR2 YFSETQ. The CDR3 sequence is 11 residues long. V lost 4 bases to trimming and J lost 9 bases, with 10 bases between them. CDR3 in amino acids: CASSPGVSQYF. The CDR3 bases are TGCGCCAGCAGCCCGGGTGTGTCCCAGTACTTC. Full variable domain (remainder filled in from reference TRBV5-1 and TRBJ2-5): KAGVTQTPRYLIKTRGQQVTLSCSPISGHRSVSWYQQTPGQGLQFLFEYFSETQRNKGNFPGRFSGRQFSNSRSEMNVSTLELGDSALYLCASSPGVSQYFGPGTRLLVL.

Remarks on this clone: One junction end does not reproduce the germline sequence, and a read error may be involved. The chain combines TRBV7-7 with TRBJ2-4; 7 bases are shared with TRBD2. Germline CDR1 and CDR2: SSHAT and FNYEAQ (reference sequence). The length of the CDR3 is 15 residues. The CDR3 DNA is TGTGCTAGCAGCGGACTAGATCAAGACAAAAACATTCAGTACTTC. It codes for CASSGLDQDKNIQYF.

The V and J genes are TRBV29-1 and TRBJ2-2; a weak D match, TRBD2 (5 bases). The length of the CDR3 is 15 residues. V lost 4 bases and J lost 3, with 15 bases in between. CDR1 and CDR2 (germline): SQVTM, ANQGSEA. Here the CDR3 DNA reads TGCAGCGTTGTTCTTGAGGCGAGGGACACCGGGGAGCTGTTTTTT. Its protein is CSVVLEARDTGELFF.